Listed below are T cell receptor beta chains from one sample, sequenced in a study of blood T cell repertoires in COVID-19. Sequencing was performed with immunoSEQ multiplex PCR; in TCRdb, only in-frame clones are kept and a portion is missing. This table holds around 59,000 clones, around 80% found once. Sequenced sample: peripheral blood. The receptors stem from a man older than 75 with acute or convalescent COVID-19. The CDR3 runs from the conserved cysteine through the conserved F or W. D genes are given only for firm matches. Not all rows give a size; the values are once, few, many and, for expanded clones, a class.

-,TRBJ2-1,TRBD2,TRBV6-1,TGTGCCAGCAGTGAAGAGGGAGGGCCGTACAATGAGCAGTTCTTC,CASSEEGGPYNEQFF
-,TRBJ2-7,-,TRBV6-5,TGTGCCAGCAGTTACGGCAGGGCGACCTACGAGCAGTACTTC,CASSYGRATYEQYF
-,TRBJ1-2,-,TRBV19,TGTGCCAGTAGTATATCTACGCGATACACCTTC,CASSISTRYTF
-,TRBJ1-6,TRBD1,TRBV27,TGTGCCAGCAGTTTATGGGGGACAGGGGAGTATAATTCACCCCTCCACTTT,CASSLWGTGEYNSPLHF
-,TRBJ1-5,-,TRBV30,TGTGCCTGGAGTAAGGATACAGGGTTCAGTCAGCCCCAGCATTTT,CAWSKDTGFSQPQHF
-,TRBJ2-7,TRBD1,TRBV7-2,TGTGCCAGCGGGGGGGGACAGGGGAGAGAGCAGTACTTC,CASGGGQGREQYF
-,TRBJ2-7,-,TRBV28,TGTGCCAGCAGTTTATTAGCCGAGCAGTACTTC,CASSLLAEQYF
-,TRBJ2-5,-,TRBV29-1,TGCAGCGTGGGGGACACAAACCAAGAGACCCAGTACTTC,CSVGDTNQETQYF
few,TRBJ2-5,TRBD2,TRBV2,TGTGCCAGCACTCCACTAGCGGGGGGGATCGGGACCCAGTACTTC,CASTPLAGGIGTQYF
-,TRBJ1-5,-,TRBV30,TGTGCCTGGAGTGCTAGACAGAGTTCATCCCTTAGCAATCAGCCCCAGCATTTT,CAWSARQSSSLSNQPQHF
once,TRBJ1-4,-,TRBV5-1,TGCGCCAGCAGCAAAACAGGGTATGGGGCTAATGAAAAACTGTTTTTT,CASSKTGYGANEKLFF
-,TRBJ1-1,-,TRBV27,TGTGCCAGCAGTTCCCTAGGAGGGGCCCGTGAAGCTTTCTTT,CASSSLGGAREAFF
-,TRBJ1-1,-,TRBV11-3,TGTGCCAGCAGCTCCTATCACAGTGATGAAGCTTTCTTT,CASSSYHSDEAFF
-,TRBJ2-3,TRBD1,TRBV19,TGTGCCAGCGCGCAGGGGGCAACAGATACGCAGTATTTT,CASAQGATDTQYF
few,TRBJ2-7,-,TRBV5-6,TGTGCCAGCAGCTTTCAGGGGTCCCACGAGCAGTACTTC,CASSFQGSHEQYF